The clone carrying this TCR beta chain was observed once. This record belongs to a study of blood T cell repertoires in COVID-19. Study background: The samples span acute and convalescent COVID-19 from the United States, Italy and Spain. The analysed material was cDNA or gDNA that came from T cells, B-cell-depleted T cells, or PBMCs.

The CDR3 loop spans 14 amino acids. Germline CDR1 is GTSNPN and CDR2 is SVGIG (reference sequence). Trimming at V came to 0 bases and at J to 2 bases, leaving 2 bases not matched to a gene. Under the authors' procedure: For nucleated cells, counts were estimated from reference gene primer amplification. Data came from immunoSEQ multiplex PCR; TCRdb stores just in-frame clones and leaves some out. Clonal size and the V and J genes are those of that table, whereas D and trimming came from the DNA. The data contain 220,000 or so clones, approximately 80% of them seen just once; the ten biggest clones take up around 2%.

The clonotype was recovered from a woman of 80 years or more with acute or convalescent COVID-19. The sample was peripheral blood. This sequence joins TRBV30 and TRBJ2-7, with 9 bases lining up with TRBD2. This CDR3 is CAWSVGGRAYEQYF. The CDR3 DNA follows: TGTGCCTGGAGTGTAGGCGGGAGGGCCTACGAGCAGTACTTC. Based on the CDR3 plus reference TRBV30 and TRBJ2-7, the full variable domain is SQTIHQWPATLVQPVGSPLSLECTVEGTSNPNLYWYRQAAGRGLQLLFYSVGIGQISSEVPQNLSASRPQDRQFILSSKKLLLSDSGFYLCAWSVGGRAYEQYFGPGTRLTVT.